This is a list of T cell receptor beta chains from one sample in a study of T-cell memory formation after mild COVID-19. TCRdb reprocessed the 5' RACE reads with MiXCR, giving one entry per CDR3 protein. The repertoire holds 550,000 to 600,000 distinct CDR3 sequences, with roughly a sixth as singletons. The sequenced sample consisted of PBMCs or a T cell subset sorted from them (not recorded which). These receptors came from an adult woman who had mild COVID-19 (a few samples of this study predate the infection). Cell type and time point are not known. CDR3s include the opening cysteine and the closing phenylalanine or tryptophan. The order of the fields is clone size, D gene, V gene, J gene, CDR3 protein, CDR3 DNA. D genes are given only for firm matches. The size of a clone is reported for some rows only, either as once, few or many, or as a class for expanded clones.

size: -; D: -; V: TRBV7-9; J: TRBJ1-3; CDR3: CASSLGEKDSGNTIYF; DNA: TGTGCCAGCAGCTTAGGGGAGAAAGACTCTGGAAACACCATATATTTT
size: -; D: -; V: TRBV7-2; J: TRBJ1-2; CDR3: CASSRRVGGHYGYTF; DNA: TGTGCCAGCAGCCGACGGGTGGGGGGGCACTATGGCTACACCTTC
size: -; D: TRBD1; V: TRBV28; J: TRBJ2-7; CDR3: CASSQGPGTDSYEQYF; DNA: TGTGCCAGCAGCCAAGGACCCGGGACAGACTCCTACGAGCAGTACTTC
size: -; D: -; V: TRBV27; J: TRBJ1-2; CDR3: CASSSPRQAGYGYAF; DNA: TGTGCCAGCAGTTCCCCTCGACAGGCGGGCTATGGCTACGCCTTC
size: -; D: -; V: TRBV19; J: TRBJ1-5; CDR3: CASSTPGAGKEDQPQHF; DNA: TGTGCCAGTAGTACCCCCGGGGCAGGGAAAGAGGATCAGCCCCAGCATTTT
size: few; D: -; V: TRBV13; J: TRBJ2-5; CDR3: CASRQRAPRETQYF; DNA: TGTGCCAGCAGACAGAGGGCCCCTCGCGAGACCCAGTACTTC
size: few; D: -; V: TRBV7-9; J: TRBJ2-7; CDR3: CASSVTGYEQYF; DNA: TGTGCCAGCAGCGTGACAGGCTACGAGCAGTACTTC
size: few; D: -; V: TRBV5-1; J: TRBJ2-3; CDR3: CASSLGALPAGTDTQYF; DNA: TGCGCCAGCAGCTTGGGGGCCCTCCCCGCGGGCACAGATACGCAGTATTTT
size: few; D: -; V: TRBV12-3/TRBV12-4; J: TRBJ1-6; CDR3: CASRVESSYNSPLHF; DNA: TGTGCCAGCAGGGTCGAAAGCTCCTATAATTCACCCCTCCACTTT
size: -; D: TRBD1; V: TRBV9; J: TRBJ2-7; CDR3: CASSVDPGGRDEQYF; DNA: TGTGCCAGCAGCGTAGATCCAGGGGGCCGCGACGAGCAGTACTTC
size: -; D: TRBD2; V: TRBV29-1; J: TRBJ2-1; CDR3: CSVEEGAGATYNEQFF; DNA: TGCAGCGTTGAAGAGGGAGCGGGGGCCACCTACAATGAGCAGTTCTTC
size: few; D: -; V: TRBV5-1; J: TRBJ2-1; CDR3: CASSPGAGFYEQFF; DNA: TGCGCCAGCAGCCCGGGGGCGGGTTTTTATGAGCAGTTCTTC
size: -; D: TRBD2; V: TRBV2; J: TRBJ2-7; CDR3: CASSEVLAGILYEQYF; DNA: TGTGCCAGCAGTGAAGTACTAGCGGGTATTTTATACGAGCAGTACTTC
size: -; D: -; V: TRBV18; J: TRBJ2-7; CDR3: CASSRDGGSDEQYF; DNA: TGTGCCAGCTCCAGAGACGGGGGTTCGGACGAGCAGTACTTC
size: -; D: TRBD2; V: TRBV10-3; J: TRBJ2-7; CDR3: CAIRPGLESSYEQYF; DNA: TGTGCCATCAGACCGGGACTAGAGAGCTCCTACGAGCAGTACTTC
size: -; D: -; V: TRBV20-1; J: TRBJ1-1; CDR3: CSAREGGPRTEAFF; DNA: TGCAGTGCTAGAGAAGGGGGACCTAGGACTGAAGCTTTCTTT
size: few; D: TRBD2; V: TRBV12-3/TRBV12-4; J: TRBJ2-3; CDR3: CASSLDGGGTRDTQYF; DNA: TGTGCCAGCAGTTTAGATGGGGGGGGTACGCGGGATACGCAGTATTTT
size: -; D: -; V: TRBV12-3/TRBV12-4; J: TRBJ2-1; CDR3: CASSPWDKAEEQFF; DNA: TGTGCCAGCAGTCCCTGGGATAAAGCGGAGGAGCAGTTCTTC
size: -; D: -; V: TRBV20-1; J: TRBJ2-3; CDR3: CSASKEAASPDTQYF; DNA: TGCAGTGCTTCCAAGGAGGCGGCATCCCCAGATACGCAGTATTTT
size: -; D: -; V: TRBV9; J: TRBJ2-7; CDR3: CASSAQGLYEQYF; DNA: TGTGCCAGCAGCGCACAGGGACTATACGAGCAGTACTTC
size: few; D: TRBD1; V: TRBV4-2; J: TRBJ2-7; CDR3: CASSQDAGQGSSEQYF; DNA: TGTGCCAGCAGCCAAGATGCGGGACAGGGATCGTCCGAGCAGTACTTC
size: few; D: TRBD1; V: TRBV6-1; J: TRBJ2-7; CDR3: CASSEGQGASYEQYF; DNA: TGTGCCAGCAGTGAGGGACAGGGGGCTTCCTACGAGCAGTACTTC
size: few; D: -; V: TRBV11-2; J: TRBJ2-7; CDR3: CASSLAWSFGYEQYF; DNA: TGTGCCAGCAGCTTAGCATGGAGTTTTGGCTACGAGCAGTACTTC
size: -; D: -; V: TRBV6-5; J: TRBJ2-3; CDR3: CASSRAGDRVTDTQYF; DNA: TGTGCCAGCAGCAGAGCAGGGGATAGGGTCACAGATACGCAGTATTTT
size: -; D: -; V: TRBV25-1; J: TRBJ1-1; CDR3: CASRVGGSGAFF; DNA: TGTGCCAGCAGGGTGGGGGGCTCCGGAGCTTTCTTT
size: -; D: -; V: TRBV27; J: TRBJ2-7; CDR3: CASSWGNEQYF; DNA: TGTGCCAGCAGTTGGGGAAACGAGCAGTACTTC
size: few; D: -; V: TRBV4-1; J: TRBJ2-2; CDR3: CASSQPTGSGTGELFF; DNA: TGCGCCAGCAGCCAGCCAACAGGGTCGGGCACCGGGGAGCTGTTTTTT
size: -; D: -; V: TRBV15; J: TRBJ2-1; CDR3: CATSSTTGSSGLSEQFF; DNA: TGTGCCACCAGCAGTACCACAGGATCGTCGGGTCTCAGTGAGCAGTTCTTC
size: few; D: -; V: TRBV5-1; J: TRBJ1-4; CDR3: CASSLGQLNEKLFF; DNA: TGCGCCAGCAGCTTGGGACAGTTAAATGAAAAACTGTTTTTT
size: few; D: -; V: TRBV3-1; J: TRBJ1-2; CDR3: CASSQDAQNYGYTF; DNA: TGTGCCAGCAGCCAAGATGCACAGAATTATGGCTACACCTTC
size: -; D: -; V: TRBV4-1; J: TRBJ2-7; CDR3: CASSGAGTWEHEQYF; DNA: TGCGCCAGCAGCGGCGCCGGGACATGGGAACACGAGCAGTACTTC
size: few; D: TRBD2; V: TRBV7-9; J: TRBJ2-1; CDR3: CASSLGSLAVSSYNEQFF; DNA: TGTGCCAGCAGCTTGGGCTCACTAGCGGTAAGCTCCTACAATGAGCAGTTCTTC
size: -; D: -; V: TRBV29-1; J: TRBJ2-7; CDR3: CSVEDRGREQYF; DNA: TGCAGCGTTGAAGACAGGGGACGCGAGCAGTACTTC
size: many; D: TRBD1; V: TRBV12-3/TRBV12-4; J: TRBJ1-2; CDR3: CASSRQGAYGYTF; DNA: TGTGCCAGCAGTCGACAGGGGGCATATGGCTACACCTTC
size: -; D: -; V: TRBV10-3; J: TRBJ2-5; CDR3: CAISESGGGETQYF; DNA: TGTGCCATCAGTGAGTCTGGCGGGGGCGAGACCCAGTACTTC
size: -; D: -; V: TRBV7-2; J: TRBJ1-4; CDR3: CASSRSGGIQEKLFF; DNA: TGTGCCAGCAGCCGTTCGGGGGGGATCCAAGAAAAACTGTTTTTT
size: few; D: TRBD1; V: TRBV14; J: TRBJ1-6; CDR3: CASSQWDSNNSPLHF; DNA: TGTGCCAGCAGCCAATGGGACAGCAATAATTCACCCCTCCACTTT